This T cell receptor beta chain emerged from a study of blood T cell repertoires in COVID-19. On the study more broadly: The United States, Italy and Spain were the sources of the acute and convalescent COVID-19 samples. PBMCs, B-cell-depleted T cells, or T cells were the source of the cDNA or gDNA that made up the material.

The germline V gene encodes CDR1 KGHDR and CDR2 SFDVKD. V was cut by 3 bases and J by 3 bases, with 7 bases left in between. This CDR3 has 13 residues. The repertoire was sequenced with immunoSEQ multiplex PCR; TCRdb's copy has only in-frame clones and lacks some. The sample carries about 310,000 clones, roughly 84% recorded once. This TCR derives from a man in his forties or fifties with active or convalescent COVID-19. The sequenced material came from peripheral blood. The V and J genes are TRBV24-1 and TRBJ1-1; D ambiguous. The CDR3 nucleotides are TGTGCCACCAGTGATGGCAGATACACTGAAGCTTTCTTT. Its translation is CATSDGRYTEAFF.